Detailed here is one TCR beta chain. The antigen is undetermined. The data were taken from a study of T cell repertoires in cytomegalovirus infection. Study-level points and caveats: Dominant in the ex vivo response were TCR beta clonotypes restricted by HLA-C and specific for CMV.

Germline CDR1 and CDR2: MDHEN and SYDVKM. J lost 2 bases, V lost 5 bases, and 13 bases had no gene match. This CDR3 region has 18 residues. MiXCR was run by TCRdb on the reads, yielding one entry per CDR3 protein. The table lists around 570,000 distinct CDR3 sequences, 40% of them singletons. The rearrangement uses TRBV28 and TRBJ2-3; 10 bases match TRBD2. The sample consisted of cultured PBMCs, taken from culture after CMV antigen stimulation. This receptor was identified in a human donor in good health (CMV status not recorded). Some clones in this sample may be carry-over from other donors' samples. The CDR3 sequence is CASSGAQGLASDTDTQYF. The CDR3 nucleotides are TGTGCCAGCAGTGGGGCGCAGGGACTAGCGTCGGACACAGATACGCAGTATTTT.